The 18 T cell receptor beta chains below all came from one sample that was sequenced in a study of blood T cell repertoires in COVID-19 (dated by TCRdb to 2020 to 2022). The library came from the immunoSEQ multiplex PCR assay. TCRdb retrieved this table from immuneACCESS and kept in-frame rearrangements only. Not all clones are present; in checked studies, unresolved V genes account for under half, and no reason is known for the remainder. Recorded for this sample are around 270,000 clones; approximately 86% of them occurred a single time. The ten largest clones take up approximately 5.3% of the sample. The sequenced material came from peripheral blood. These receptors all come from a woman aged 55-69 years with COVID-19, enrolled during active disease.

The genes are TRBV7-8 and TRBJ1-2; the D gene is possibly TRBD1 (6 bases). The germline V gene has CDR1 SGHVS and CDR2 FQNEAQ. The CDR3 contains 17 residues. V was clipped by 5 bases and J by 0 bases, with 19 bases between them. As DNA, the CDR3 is TGTGCCAGCAGCCAGACATTGAGGGGGAAGGCTAACTATGGCTACACCTTC. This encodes CASSQTLRGKANYGYTF. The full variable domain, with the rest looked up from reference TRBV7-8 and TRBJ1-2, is GAGVSQSPRYKVAKRGQDVALRCDPISGHVSLFWYQQALGQGPEFLTYFQNEAQLDKSGLPSDRFFAERPEGSVSTLKIQRTQQEDSAVYLCASSQTLRGKANYGYTFGSGTRLTVV.

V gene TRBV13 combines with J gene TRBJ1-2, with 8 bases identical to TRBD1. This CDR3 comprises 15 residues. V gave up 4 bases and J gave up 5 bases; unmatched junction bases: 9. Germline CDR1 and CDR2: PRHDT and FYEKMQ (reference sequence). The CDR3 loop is CASSSGQAGSYGYTF. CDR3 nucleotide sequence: TGTGCCAGCAGCTCGGGACAGGCCGGATCTTATGGCTACACCTTC.

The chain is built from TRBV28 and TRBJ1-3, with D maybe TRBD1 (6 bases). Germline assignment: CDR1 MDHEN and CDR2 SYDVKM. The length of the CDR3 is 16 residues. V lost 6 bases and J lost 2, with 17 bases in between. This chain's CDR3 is CASRPSVGAAGNTIYF. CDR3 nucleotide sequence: TGTGCCAGCAGGCCTAGTGTGGGGGCAGCTGGAAACACCATATATTTT.

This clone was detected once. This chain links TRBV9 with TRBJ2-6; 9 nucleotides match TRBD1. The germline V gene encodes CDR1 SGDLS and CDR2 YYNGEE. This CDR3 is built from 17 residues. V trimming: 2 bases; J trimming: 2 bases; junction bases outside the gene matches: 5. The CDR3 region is CASSVGQGLAGANVLTF. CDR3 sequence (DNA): TGTGCCAGCAGCGTGGGACAGGGACTGGCTGGGGCCAACGTCCTGACTTTC.

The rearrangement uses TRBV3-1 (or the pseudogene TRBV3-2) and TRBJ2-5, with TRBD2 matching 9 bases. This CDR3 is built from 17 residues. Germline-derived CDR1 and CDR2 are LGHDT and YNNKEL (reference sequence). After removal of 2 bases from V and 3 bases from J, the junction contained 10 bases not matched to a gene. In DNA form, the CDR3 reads TGTGCCAGCAGCCAAAGACTAGCAGCGGGAGGTAAAGAGACCCAGTACTTC. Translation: CASSQRLAAGGKETQYF.

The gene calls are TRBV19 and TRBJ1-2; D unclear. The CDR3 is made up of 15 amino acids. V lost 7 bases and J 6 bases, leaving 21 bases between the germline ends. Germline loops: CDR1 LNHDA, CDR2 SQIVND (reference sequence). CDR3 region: CASIPSGTRWDGYTF. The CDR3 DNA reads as TGTGCCAGTATCCCTTCAGGTACCCGATGGGATGGCTACACCTTC.

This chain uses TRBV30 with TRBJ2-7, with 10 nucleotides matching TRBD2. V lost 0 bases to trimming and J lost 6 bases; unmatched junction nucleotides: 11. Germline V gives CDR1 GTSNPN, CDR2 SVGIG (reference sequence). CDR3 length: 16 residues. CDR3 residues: CAWSVSGSLAGGEQYF. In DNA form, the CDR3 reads TGTGCCTGGAGTGTCTCGGGAAGCTTAGCGGGAGGCGAGCAGTACTTC.

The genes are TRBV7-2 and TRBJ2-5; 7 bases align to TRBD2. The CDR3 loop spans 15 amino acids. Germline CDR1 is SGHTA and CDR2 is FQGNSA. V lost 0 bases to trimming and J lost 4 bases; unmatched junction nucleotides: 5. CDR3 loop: CASSLARTSRETQYF. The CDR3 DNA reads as TGTGCCAGCAGCTTAGCGCGGACTAGTCGAGAGACCCAGTACTTC.

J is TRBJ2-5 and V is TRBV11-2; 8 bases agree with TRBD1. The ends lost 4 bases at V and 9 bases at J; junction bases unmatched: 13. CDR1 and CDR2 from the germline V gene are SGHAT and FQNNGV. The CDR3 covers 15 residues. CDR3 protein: CASSSTDRGSGAQYF. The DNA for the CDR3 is TGTGCCAGCAGCTCCACCGACAGGGGTTCGGGGGCCCAGTACTTC.

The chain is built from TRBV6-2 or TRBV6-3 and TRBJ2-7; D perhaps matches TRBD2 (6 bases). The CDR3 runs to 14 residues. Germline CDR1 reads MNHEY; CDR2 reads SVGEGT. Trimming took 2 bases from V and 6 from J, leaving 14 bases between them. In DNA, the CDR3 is TGTGCCAGCAGTTACCATGGGACTCTGGGCGAGCAGTACTTC. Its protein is CASSYHGTLGEQYF.

CDR3 bases: TGCGCCAGCAGCCTGGACTGGAATGAGCAGTTCTTC. Protein sequence: CASSLDWNEQFF. This chain joins TRBV5-1 and TRBJ2-1, with D possibly matching TRBD2 (5 bases). The germline gives CDR1 SGHRS, CDR2 YFSETQ. The CDR3 runs to 12 residues. Trimming removed 4 bases from V and 7 bases from J, with 9 bases in between.

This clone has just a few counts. The CDR3 region is CASSVGPFFTDTQYF. In DNA form, the CDR3 reads TGTGCCAGCAGCGTGGGGCCGTTCTTCACAGATACGCAGTATTTT. The chain combines TRBV7-2 with TRBJ2-3; tentative D call: TRBD1 (5 bases). The V and J ends lost 5 bases and 2 bases respectively, with 14 bases between them. Germline assignment: CDR1 SGHTA and CDR2 FQGNSA. The CDR3 runs to 15 residues. The whole variable domain, remainder taken from reference TRBV7-2 and TRBJ2-3, is GAGVSQSPSNKVTEKGKDVELRCDPISGHTALYWYRQSLGQGLEFLIYFQGNSAPDKSGLPSDRFSAERTGGSVSTLTIQRTQQEDSAVYLCASSVGPFFTDTQYFGPGTRLTVL.

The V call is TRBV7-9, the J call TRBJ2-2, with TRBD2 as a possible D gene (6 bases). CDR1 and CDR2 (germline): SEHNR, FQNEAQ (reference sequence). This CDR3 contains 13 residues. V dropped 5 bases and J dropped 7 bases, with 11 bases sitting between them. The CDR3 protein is CASSRRRGGELFF. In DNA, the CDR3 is TGTGCCAGCAGCCGACGGAGGGGCGGGGAGCTGTTTTTT.

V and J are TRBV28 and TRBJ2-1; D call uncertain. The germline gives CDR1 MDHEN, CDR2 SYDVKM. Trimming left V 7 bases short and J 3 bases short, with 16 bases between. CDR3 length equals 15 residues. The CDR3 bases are TGTGCCAGCATCGCCACGCGGCTAGTCTACAATGAGCAGTTCTTC. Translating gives CASIATRLVYNEQFF.

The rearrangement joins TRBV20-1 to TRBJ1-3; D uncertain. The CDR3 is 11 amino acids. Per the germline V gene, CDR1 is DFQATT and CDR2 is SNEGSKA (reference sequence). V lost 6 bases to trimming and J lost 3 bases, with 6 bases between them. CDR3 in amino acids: CSARIGNTIYF. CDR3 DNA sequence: TGCAGTGCGAGGATTGGAAACACCATATATTTT.

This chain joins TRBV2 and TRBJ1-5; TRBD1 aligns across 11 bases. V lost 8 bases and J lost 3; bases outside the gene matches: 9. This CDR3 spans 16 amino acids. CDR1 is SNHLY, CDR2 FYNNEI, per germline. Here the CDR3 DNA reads TGTGCCAGCCACCCGGGACAGGGGGTCTACAATCAGCCCCAGCATTTT. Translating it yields CASHPGQGVYNQPQHF.

CDR3 in DNA: TGTGCCAGTAGTATCCAGGGCGGATCGAGCTATGGCTACACCTTC. Protein sequence: CASSIQGGSSYGYTF. V usage is TRBV19 and J usage is TRBJ1-2; D perhaps matches TRBD1 (5 bases). Looked up from germline, CDR1 is LNHDA and CDR2 is SQIVND (reference sequence). This CDR3 is 15 amino acids long. V lost 3 bases and J 4 bases, leaving 15 bases between the germline ends. The complete variable domain, with remaining parts taken from reference TRBV19 and TRBJ1-2, reads DGGITQSPKYLFRKEGQNVTLSCEQNLNHDAMYWYRQDPGQGLRLIYYSQIVNDFQKGDIAEGYSVSREKKESFPLTVTSAQKNPTAFYLCASSIQGGSSYGYTFGSGTRLTVV.

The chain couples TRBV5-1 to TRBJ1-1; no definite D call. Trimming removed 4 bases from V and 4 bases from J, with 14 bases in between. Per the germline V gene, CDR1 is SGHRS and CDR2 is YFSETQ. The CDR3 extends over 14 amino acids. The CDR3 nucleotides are TGCGCCAGCAGCGTGGGCAAAGGCGGCACTGAAGCTTTCTTT. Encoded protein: CASSVGKGGTEAFF.